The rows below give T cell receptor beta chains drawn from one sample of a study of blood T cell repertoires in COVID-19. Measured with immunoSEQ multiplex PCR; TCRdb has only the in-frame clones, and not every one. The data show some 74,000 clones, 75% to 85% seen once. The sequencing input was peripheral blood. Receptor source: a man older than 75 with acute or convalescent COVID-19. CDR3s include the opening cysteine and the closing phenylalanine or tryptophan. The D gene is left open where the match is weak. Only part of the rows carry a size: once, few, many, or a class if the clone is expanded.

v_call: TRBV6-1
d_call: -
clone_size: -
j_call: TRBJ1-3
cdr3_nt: TGTGCCAGCAGTGAATATCCTGGAAACACCATATATTTT
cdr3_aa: CASSEYPGNTIYF

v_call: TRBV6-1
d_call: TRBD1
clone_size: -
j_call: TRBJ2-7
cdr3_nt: TGTGCCAGCAGTGAAGGAGGGACAGCCTACGAGCAGTACTTC
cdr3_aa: CASSEGGTAYEQYF

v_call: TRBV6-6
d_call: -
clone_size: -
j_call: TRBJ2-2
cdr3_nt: TGTGCCAGCAGCTCTAATCAGCAGCGGTCCGGGGAGCTGTTTTTT
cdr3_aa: CASSSNQQRSGELFF

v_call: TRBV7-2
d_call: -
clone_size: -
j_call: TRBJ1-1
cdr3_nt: TGTGCCAGCAGCTCCCCAGGTATGGAAGCTTTCTTT
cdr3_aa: CASSSPGMEAFF

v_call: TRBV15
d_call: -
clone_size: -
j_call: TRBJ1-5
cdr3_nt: TGTGCCACCAGCAGACTACAGGCACCTAGCAATCAGCCCCAGCATTTT
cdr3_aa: CATSRLQAPSNQPQHF

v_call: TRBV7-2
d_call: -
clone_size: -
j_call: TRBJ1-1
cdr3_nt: TGTGCCAGCAGCTCTCAGACAGGAGTGAACACTGAAGCTTTCTTT
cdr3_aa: CASSSQTGVNTEAFF

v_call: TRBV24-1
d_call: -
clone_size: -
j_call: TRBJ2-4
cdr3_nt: TGTGCCACCAGTGATCCTATCCTTAGCATTCAGTACTTC
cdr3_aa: CATSDPILSIQYF

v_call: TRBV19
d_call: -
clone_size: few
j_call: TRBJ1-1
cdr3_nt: TGTGCCAGTAGTATAGGTGGGAGTCGCGCTGAAGCTTTCTTT
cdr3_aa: CASSIGGSRAEAFF

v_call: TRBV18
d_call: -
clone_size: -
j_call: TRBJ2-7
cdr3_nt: TGTGCCAGCTCACCATTTAGCGGTTCCCCTGGGTACGAGCAGTACTTC
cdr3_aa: CASSPFSGSPGYEQYF

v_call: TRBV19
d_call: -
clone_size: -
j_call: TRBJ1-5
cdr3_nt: TGTGCCAGTAGTGGAACAGGGAATCAGCCCCAGCATTTT
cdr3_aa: CASSGTGNQPQHF

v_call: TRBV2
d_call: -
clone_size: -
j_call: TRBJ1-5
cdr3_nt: TGTGCCAGCAGCGGTCCCGGGGGAAGCAATCAGCCCCAGCATTTT
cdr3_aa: CASSGPGGSNQPQHF

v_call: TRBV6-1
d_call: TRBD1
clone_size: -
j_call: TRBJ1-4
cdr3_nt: TGTGCCAGCAGTGAAGCCAGGGGGGTGGCGAAACTGTTTTTT
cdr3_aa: CASSEARGVAKLFF

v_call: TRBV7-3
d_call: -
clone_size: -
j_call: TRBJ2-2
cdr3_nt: TGTGCCAGCAGCTTATTATTTAGCAGTAACACCGGGGAGCTGTTTTTT
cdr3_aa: CASSLLFSSNTGELFF

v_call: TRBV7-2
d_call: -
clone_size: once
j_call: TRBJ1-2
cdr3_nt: TGTGCCAGCAGCTTAGCCGCCGGACACGATGGCTACACCTTC
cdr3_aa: CASSLAAGHDGYTF

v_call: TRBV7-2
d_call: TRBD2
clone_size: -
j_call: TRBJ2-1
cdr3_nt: TGTGCCAGCAGCTTAGCCCGGAGCGGGGGGGCCTACAATGAGCAGTTCTTC
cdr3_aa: CASSLARSGGAYNEQFF

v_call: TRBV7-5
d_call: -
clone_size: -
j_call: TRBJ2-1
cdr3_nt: TGTGCCGGGACGGGGGTATACAATGAGCAGTTCTTC
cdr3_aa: CAGTGVYNEQFF

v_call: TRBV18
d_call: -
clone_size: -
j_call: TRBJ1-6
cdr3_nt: TGTGCCAGCTCACGGCCCCCCGGGCGGGCGGGAGATTCACCCCTCCACTTT
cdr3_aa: CASSRPPGRAGDSPLHF

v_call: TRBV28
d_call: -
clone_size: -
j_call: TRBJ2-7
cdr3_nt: TGTGCCAGCACCCTCAAGGTGGTGAAGGGGAATACCTACGAGCAGTACTTC
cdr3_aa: CASTLKVVKGNTYEQYF

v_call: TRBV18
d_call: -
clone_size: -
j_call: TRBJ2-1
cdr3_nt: TGTGCCAGCTCACCACCGACTTTATCTCAGTTCTTC
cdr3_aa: CASSPPTLSQFF

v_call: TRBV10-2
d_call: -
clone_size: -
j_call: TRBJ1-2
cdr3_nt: TGCGCCAGCGGCAGGGGACGTAACTATGGCTACACCTTC
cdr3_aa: CASGRGRNYGYTF